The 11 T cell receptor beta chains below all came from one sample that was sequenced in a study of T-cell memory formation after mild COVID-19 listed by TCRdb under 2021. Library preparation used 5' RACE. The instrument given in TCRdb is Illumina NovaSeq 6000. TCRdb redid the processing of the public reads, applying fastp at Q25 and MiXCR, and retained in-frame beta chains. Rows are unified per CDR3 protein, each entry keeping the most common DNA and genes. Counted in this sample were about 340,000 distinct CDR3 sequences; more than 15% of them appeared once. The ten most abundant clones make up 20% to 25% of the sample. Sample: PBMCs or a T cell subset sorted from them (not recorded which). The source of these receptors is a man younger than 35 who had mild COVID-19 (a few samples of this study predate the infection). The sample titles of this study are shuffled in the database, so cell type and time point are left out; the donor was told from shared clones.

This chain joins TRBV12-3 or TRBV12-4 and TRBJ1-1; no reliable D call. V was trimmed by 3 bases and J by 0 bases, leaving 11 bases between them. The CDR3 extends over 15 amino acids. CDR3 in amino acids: CASSFDLSMNTEAFF. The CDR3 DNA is TGTGCCAGCAGTTTCGACCTTTCTATGAACACTGAAGCTTTCTTT.

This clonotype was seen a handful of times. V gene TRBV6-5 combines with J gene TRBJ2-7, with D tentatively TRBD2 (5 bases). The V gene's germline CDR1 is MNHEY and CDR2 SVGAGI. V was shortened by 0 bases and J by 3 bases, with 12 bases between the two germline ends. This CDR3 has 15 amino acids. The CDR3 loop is CASSYSSGVIYEQYF. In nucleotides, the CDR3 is TGTGCCAGCAGTTACTCGTCCGGGGTTATCTACGAGCAGTACTTC.

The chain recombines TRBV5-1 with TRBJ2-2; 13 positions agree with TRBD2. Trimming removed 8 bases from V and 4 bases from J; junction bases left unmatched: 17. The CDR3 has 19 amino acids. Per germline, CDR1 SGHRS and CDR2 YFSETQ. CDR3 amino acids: CASRASLSLAGGLTGELFF. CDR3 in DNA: TGCGCCAGTAGAGCCTCCCTTTCACTAGCGGGAGGGCTCACCGGGGAGCTGTTTTTT.

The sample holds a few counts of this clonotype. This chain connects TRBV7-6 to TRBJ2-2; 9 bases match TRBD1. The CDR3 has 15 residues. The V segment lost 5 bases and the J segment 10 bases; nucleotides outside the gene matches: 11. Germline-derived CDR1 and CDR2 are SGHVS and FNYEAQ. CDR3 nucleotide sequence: TGTGCCAGCAGCCCCCGGGACAGGGATCCCACGGAGCTGTTTTTT. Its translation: CASSPRDRDPTELFF.

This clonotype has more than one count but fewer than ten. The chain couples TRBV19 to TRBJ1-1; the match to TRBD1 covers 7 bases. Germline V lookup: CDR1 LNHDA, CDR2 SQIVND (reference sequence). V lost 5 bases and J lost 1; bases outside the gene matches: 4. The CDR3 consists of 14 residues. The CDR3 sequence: CASSVGQWNTEAFF. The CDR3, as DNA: TGTGCCAGTAGTGTGGGACAGTGGAACACTGAAGCTTTCTTT.

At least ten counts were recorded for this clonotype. The CDR3 region has the DNA TGCGCCAGCTGTTTTACTAGCGAGGGAGAGACCCAGTACTTC. Translation gives CASCFTSEGETQYF. J is TRBJ2-5 and V is TRBV5-1, with 7 bases aligning to TRBD2. Looked up from germline, CDR1 is SGHRS and CDR2 is YFSETQ. The CDR3 has 14 residues. V gave up 7 bases and J gave up 4 bases; unmatched junction bases: 10. Complete variable domain (other parts from reference TRBV5-1 and TRBJ2-5): KAGVTQTPRYLIKTRGQQVTLSCSPISGHRSVSWYQQTPGQGLQFLFEYFSETQRNKGNFPGRFSGRQFSNSRSEMNVSTLELGDSALYLCASCFTSEGETQYFGPGTRLLVL.

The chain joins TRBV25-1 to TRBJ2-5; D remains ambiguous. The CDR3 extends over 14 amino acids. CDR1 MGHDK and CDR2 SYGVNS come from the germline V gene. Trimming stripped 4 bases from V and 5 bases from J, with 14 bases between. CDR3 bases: TGTGCCAGCAGTGGGCGCCGCGGATGGGAGACCCAGTACTTC. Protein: CASSGRRGWETQYF.

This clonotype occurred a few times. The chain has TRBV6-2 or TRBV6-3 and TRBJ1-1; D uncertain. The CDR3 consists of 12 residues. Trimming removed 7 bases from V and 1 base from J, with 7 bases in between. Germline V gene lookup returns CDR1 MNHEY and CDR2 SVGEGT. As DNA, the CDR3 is TGTGCCAGCACCCCAGGGAACACTGAAGCTTTCTTT. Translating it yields CASTPGNTEAFF.

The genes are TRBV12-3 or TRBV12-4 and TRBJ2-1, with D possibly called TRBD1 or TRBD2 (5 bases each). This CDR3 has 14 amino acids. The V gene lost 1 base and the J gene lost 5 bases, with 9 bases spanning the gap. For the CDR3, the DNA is TGTGCCAGCAGTTTAGGAGGGGAGAACAATGAGCAGTTCTTC. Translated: CASSLGGENNEQFF.

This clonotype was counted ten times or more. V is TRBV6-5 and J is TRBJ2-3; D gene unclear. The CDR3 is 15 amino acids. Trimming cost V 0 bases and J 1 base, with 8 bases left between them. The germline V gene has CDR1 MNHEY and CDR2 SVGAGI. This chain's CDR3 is CASSYSLRRTDTQYF. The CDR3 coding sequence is TGTGCCAGCAGTTACTCTCTCCGTCGCACAGATACGCAGTATTTT.

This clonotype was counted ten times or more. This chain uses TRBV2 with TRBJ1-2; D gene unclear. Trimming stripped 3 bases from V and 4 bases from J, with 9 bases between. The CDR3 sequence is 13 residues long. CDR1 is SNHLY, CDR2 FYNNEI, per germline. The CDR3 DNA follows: TGTGCCAGCAGTGATGCGGCAGGCTATGGCTACACCTTC. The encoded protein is CASSDAAGYGYTF.